In its sample, the clone carrying this T cell receptor (beta chain) was seen once. The CDR3 covers 12 residues. CDR1 is DFQATT, CDR2 SNEGSKA, per germline (reference sequence). Deletions cut 3 bases from V and 7 bases from J, with 9 bases between. These data come from a study of T-cell reconstitution after alpha-beta-depleted transplantation in children. This sample's TCRbeta library carried unique molecular identifier barcodes. TCRdb passed the PCR reads through MiXCR, listing each CDR3 protein once. The sample carries approximately 510,000 distinct CDR3 sequences, roughly 18% recorded once. The receptor was derived from a human donor who donated a stem cell graft to a child with acute lymphoblastic leukemia. This chain connects TRBV20-1 to TRBJ2-2, with D uncertain. The sequenced sample was PBMCs from the stem cell graft donor, obtained from the stem cell graft. CDR3 nucleotides: TGCAGTGCTAGTCATGGTGTCGGGGAGCTGTTTTTT. This translates into CSASHGVGELFF.